This T cell receptor (beta chain) appears in the sequencing data of a study of beta chain features in type 1 diabetes. Findings and caveats of the study: Sequencing used cDNA, and cells with high TCR expression could therefore be over-represented.

One heparinised draw of blood, averaging roughly 120 mL, came from each donor. This CDR3 is built from 13 residues. Germline V gives CDR1 MNHEY, CDR2 SVGAGI. After removal of 10 bases from V and 0 bases from J, the junction contained 4 bases not matched to a gene. Sequenced material consisted of expressed TCRB transcripts (all of the isolated RNA was reverse transcribed). Assay: immunoSEQ multiplex PCR; the TCRdb copy retains only in-frame clones and omits some. The table includes hundreds of thousands of clones, around a sixth detected once. This clone has just a few counts. Its antigen remains unknown.

The genes are TRBV6-5 and TRBJ1-2, with 8 bases fitting TRBD1. The receptor was isolated from a man younger than 35 in good health. Sequenced sample: naive CD4+ T cells from blood. Here the CDR3 DNA reads TGTGCCACCGGACAGGGCACTAACTATGGCTACACCTTC. Translating gives CATGQGTNYGYTF.